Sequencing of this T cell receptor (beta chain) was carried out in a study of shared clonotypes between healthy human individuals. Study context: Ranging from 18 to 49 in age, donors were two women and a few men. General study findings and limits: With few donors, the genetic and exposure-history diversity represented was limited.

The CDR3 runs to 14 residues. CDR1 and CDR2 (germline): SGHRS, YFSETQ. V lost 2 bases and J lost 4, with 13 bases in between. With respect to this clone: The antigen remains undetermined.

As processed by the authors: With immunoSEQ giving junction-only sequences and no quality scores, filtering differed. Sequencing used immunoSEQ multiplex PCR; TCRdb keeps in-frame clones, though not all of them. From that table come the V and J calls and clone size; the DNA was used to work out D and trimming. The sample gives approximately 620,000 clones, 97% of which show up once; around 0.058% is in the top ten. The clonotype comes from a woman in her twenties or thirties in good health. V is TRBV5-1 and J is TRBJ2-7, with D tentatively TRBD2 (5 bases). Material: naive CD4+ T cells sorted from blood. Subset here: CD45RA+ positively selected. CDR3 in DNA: TGCGCCAGCAGCTTTAACAACGGGGTGTACGAGCAGTACTTC. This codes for CASSFNNGVYEQYF.